The present T cell receptor beta chain was sequenced within a study of blood T cell repertoires in COVID-19. Study details: Material from acute and convalescent COVID-19 was sourced from the United States, Italy and Spain. T cells, B-cell-depleted T cells, or PBMCs supplied cDNA or gDNA.

In the original processing: By means of reference gene primer amplification, nucleated cell counts were estimated. TCRdb keeps only in-frame clones here, not all; method: immunoSEQ multiplex PCR. V, J and clone size are those of that table, while D and trimming were read from the DNA. Among roughly 350,000 clones listed, about 89% were seen once. It was during active infection that Seattle patients were enrolled and then longitudinally followed. Sequencing used peripheral blood. The clonotype was recovered from a woman in her 50s with COVID-19, enrolled during active disease.

The CDR3 loop reads CASSVSQGRYGYTF. DNA of the CDR3: TGTGCCAGCAGTGTCTCACAGGGGAGGTATGGCTACACCTTC. The rearrangement uses TRBV25-1 and TRBJ1-2; 7 bases align to TRBD1. The length of the CDR3 is 14 residues. The ends lost 4 bases at V and 5 bases at J; junction bases unmatched: 7. Germline loops: CDR1 MGHDK, CDR2 SYGVNS.